This T cell receptor beta chain was retrieved from a study of spatial heterogeneity in lung cancer. On the study more broadly: Beta-chain sequences consistently outnumbered alpha-chain sequences in detection. The library had UMIs, and each TCR and UMI pair averaged more than ten raw reads.

In germline, CDR1 is SEHNR, CDR2 FQNEAQ (reference sequence). The trim removed 4 bases at V and 6 bases at J, leaving 14 bases unmatched. CDR3 length: 16 residues. Time point of the sample: sample taken at primary tumor resection. Whole RNA was taken from tumor, nontumor lung or frozen PBMC; it was then sequenced unsorted. Single TCR cDNA molecules each had their own unique molecular identifier. TCRdb reprocessed the 5' RACE reads via MiXCR and lists one record per CDR3 protein. There are about 3,300 distinct CDR3 sequences in the sample; roughly 3.3% occur only once, and approximately 17% lies in the top ten. This clonotype came up many times. Within a library made for alpha chains, this beta chain is off target, and its count is uninformative.

The clonotype originates from a human donor with early-stage non-small cell lung cancer. The material sequenced was lung tissue, taken at surgery. The chain couples TRBV7-9 to TRBJ2-7; the match to TRBD1 covers 8 bases. CDR3 region: CASSSNSGTGSLEQYF. CDR3 coding DNA: TGTGCCAGCAGCTCAAACTCCGGGACAGGAAGCCTCGAGCAGTACTTC.